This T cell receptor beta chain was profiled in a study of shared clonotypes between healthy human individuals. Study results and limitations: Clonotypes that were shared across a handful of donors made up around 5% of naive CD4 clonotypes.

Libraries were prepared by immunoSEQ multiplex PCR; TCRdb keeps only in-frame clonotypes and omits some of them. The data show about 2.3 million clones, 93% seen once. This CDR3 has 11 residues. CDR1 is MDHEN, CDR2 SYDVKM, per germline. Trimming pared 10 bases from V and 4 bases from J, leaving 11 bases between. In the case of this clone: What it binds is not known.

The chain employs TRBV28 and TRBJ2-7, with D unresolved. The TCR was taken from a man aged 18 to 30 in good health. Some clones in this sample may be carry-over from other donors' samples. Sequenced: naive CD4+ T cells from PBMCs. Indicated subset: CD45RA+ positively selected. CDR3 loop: CAIGDRYEQYF. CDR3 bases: TGTGCCATCGGCGACCGGTACGAGCAGTACTTC.